The TCR beta chain described here comes from a study of radiation and T cells in renal cell carcinoma. Study-wide background: Nephrectomy followed 15 Gy stereotactic body radiation by 4 weeks.

Study conclusions and caveats: From baseline, blood top tumor clonotypes peaked at 2 weeks post-radiation.

Generated by immunoSEQ multiplex PCR, the TCRdb table keeps only in-frame clones and is missing some. The sample lists tens of thousands of clones; roughly 80% were seen once. Regarding time point: blood 2 weeks post-SBRT. Treatment: 15 Gy SBRT to primary tumor, nephrectomy 4 weeks later. After SBRT, blood was collected at 2 and 4 weeks, plus baseline. The patient's renal cell carcinoma had clear cell pathology. This clone was recorded a few times. Its cognate antigen is unknown. The specimen comprised blood, sampled from a patient whose treatment included radiotherapy and nephrectomy. The origin of this receptor is a woman aged 70-85 years with renal cell carcinoma.

For the CDR3, the DNA is TGTGCCATCAGTGCCGGGACAGCAATTCAGTACTTC. This encodes CAISAGTAIQYF. The chain links TRBV10-3 to TRBJ2-4; TRBD1 aligns across 7 bases. V lost 4 bases, J lost 10 bases, and 4 bases stayed unmatched. Per germline, CDR1 ENHRY and CDR2 SYGVKD. The CDR3 covers 12 residues.